One sample yielded the 30 T cell receptor beta chains listed below, sequenced in a study of T cell repertoires in cytomegalovirus infection. TCRdb processed the reads anew with MiXCR; each CDR3 protein has one entry. In the table there are some 110,000 distinct CDR3 sequences, around 9.1% of which are singletons. The antigens for these receptors are not known. Material for sequencing was PBMCs, sequenced either directly or after in vitro stimulation (not recorded which). The receptors derive from a human donor in good health (CMV status not recorded). Some clones in this sample may be carry-over from other donors' samples.

This clonotype came up many times. The rearrangement uses TRBV11-3 and TRBJ2-1; a weak D match, TRBD2 (6 bases). Germline CDR1 SGHNT, CDR2 YENEEA. There are 14 residues in the CDR3. With 5 bases removed from V and 3 bases from J, the gap between germline ends came to 11 bases. The DNA for the CDR3 is TGTGCCAGCAGCCGGGACTCAAACTACAATGAGCAGTTCTTC. This translates into CASSRDSNYNEQFF.

This clonotype was counted at least ten times. V gene TRBV7-2 combines with J gene TRBJ2-7; 9 bases align to TRBD1. The CDR3 runs 15 residues. J was trimmed by 1 base and V by 1 base; bases with no gene match: 2. The germline gives CDR1 SGHTA, CDR2 FQGNSA. In DNA form, the CDR3 reads TGTGCCAGCAGCTTAGGACAGGGGGGATCCTACGAGCAGTACTTC. Protein sequence: CASSLGQGGSYEQYF.

This clonotype came up a few times. The chain is built from TRBV19 and TRBJ2-1; the match to TRBD2 covers 9 bases. This CDR3 is 14 amino acids long. V was pared by 3 bases and J by 8 bases, with 5 bases of the junction left unmatched. Per germline, CDR1 LNHDA and CDR2 SQIVND (reference sequence). The CDR3 is CASSMREGLDEQFF. The CDR3 nucleotides read TGTGCCAGTAGTATGCGGGAGGGGTTGGATGAGCAGTTCTTC.

This clonotype has just a few counts. The V call is TRBV6-5, the J call TRBJ2-1; TRBD1 or TRBD2 may be the D gene (5 bases each). Trimming removed 2 bases at V and 1 base at J, with 9 bases between. This CDR3 contains 15 residues. Germline lookup yields CDR1 MNHEY and CDR2 SVGAGI. The CDR3, as DNA: TGTGCCAGCAGTTACGGGGGAGAATCCTACAATGAGCAGTTCTTC. Residues: CASSYGGESYNEQFF.

This clonotype was observed many times. J is TRBJ2-3 and V is TRBV7-2, with D maybe TRBD1 (6 bases). Trimming took 4 bases from V and 11 from J, leaving 13 bases between them. CDR3 length equals 12 residues. Per the germline V gene, CDR1 is SGHTA and CDR2 is FQGNSA. CDR3 protein: CASSSSGTRQYF. CDR3 DNA: TGTGCCAGCAGCTCGTCCGGGACACGGCAGTATTTT.

This clonotype was observed many times. V is TRBV6-1 and J is TRBJ2-1, with 8 bases that match TRBD2. The trim removed 8 bases at V and 8 bases at J, leaving 8 bases unmatched. The CDR3 has 13 residues. Per the germline V gene, CDR1 is MNHNS and CDR2 is SASEGT. The CDR3 loop is CASRGLAVHEQFF. CDR3 nucleotide sequence: TGTGCCAGCCGCGGACTAGCAGTCCATGAGCAGTTCTTC.

There are a few counts of this clonotype. The chain recombines TRBV28 with TRBJ2-5; 9 bases are a match to TRBD1. The CDR3 extends over 15 amino acids. The V gene end was trimmed by 2 bases and the J gene end by 5 bases; junction bases not matched to a gene: 6. Germline lookup yields CDR1 MDHEN and CDR2 SYDVKM. CDR3 DNA sequence: TGTGCCAGCAGTTTAAGGGGGACAGGGAGGGAGACCCAGTACTTC. It is translated as CASSLRGTGRETQYF.

This clonotype has ten or more counts. The chain has TRBV28 and TRBJ1-2; TRBD1 is a possible D gene (6 bases). V lost 2 bases and J 3 bases, leaving 13 bases between the germline ends. Germline values: CDR1 MDHEN, CDR2 SYDVKM. The length of the CDR3 is 15 residues. The CDR3 nucleotides are TGTGCCAGCAGTTTACGTCAGGGGCGTTACTATGGCTACACCTTC. It is translated as CASSLRQGRYYGYTF.

This clonotype has ten or more counts. The chain uses TRBV7-2 and TRBJ2-5, with D perhaps matching TRBD1 or TRBD2 (5 bases each). The germline CDR1 and CDR2 sequences are SGHTA and FQGNSA. V was cut by 4 bases and J by 3 bases, with 6 bases left in between. The length of the CDR3 is 12 residues. CDR3 sequence: CASSWGKETQYF. The CDR3 bases are TGTGCCAGCAGCTGGGGGAAAGAGACCCAGTACTTC.

Ten or more counts support this clonotype. The V call is TRBV10-3, the J call TRBJ1-2, with 8 nucleotides matching TRBD1. CDR1 is ENHRY, CDR2 SYGVKD, per germline. V shed 6 bases and J 1 base; nucleotides not matched to a gene: 4. The CDR3 loop spans 14 amino acids. CDR3 bases: TGTGCCATCAGATTGACAGGGGATAACTATGGCTACACCTTC. Its protein product is CAIRLTGDNYGYTF.

Only a few counts were recorded for this clonotype. V usage is TRBV7-3 and J usage is TRBJ1-2; D might be TRBD1 (5 bases). The V end lost 5 bases, the J end lost 7 bases, and 14 bases lay between the germline ends. CDR3 size: 13 residues. Germline assignment: CDR1 SGHTA and CDR2 FQGTGA. The DNA for the CDR3 is TGTGCCAGCAGCCCAGGGACCGAGGGTGGCTACACCTTC. Protein sequence: CASSPGTEGGYTF.

The sample holds many counts of this clonotype. The chain is built from TRBV18 and TRBJ2-3; D might be TRBD1 or TRBD2, each matching 5 bases. Trimming took off 8 bases at V and 3 bases at J, with 12 bases between the two ends. CDR1 KGHSH and CDR2 LQKENI come from the germline V gene. This CDR3 contains 13 residues. The CDR3 protein is CASRGTTTDTQYF. CDR3 nucleotide sequence: TGTGCCAGCCGTGGGACCACAACAGATACGCAGTATTTT. The full variable domain, in which reference TRBV18 and TRBJ2-3 provide the parts outside the CDR3, is NAGVMQNPRHLVRRRGQEARLRCSPMKGHSHVYWYRQLPEEGLKFMVYLQKENIIDESGMPKERFSAEFPKEGPSILRIQQVVRGDSAAYFCASRGTTTDTQYFGPGTRLTVL.

This clonotype was picked up many times. The chain uses TRBV6-1 and TRBJ2-7; TRBD1 matches at 8 bases. CDR1 and CDR2 from the germline V gene are MNHNS and SASEGT. The CDR3 has 16 amino acids. Trimming took 3 bases from V and 0 from J; bases not matched to a gene: 7. The CDR3 loop is CASSDPGQVSSYEQYV. The CDR3 DNA reads TGTGCCAGCAGTGACCCGGGACAGGTTAGCTCCTACGAGCAGTACGTC.

J is TRBJ2-7 and V is TRBV24-1; perhaps TRBD2 as D (5 bases). V lost 5 bases and J 5 bases, leaving 12 bases between the germline ends. CDR1 KGHDR and CDR2 SFDVKD come from the germline V gene. This CDR3 comprises 13 residues. The CDR3 here is CATSAPGGDEQYF. CDR3 DNA: TGTGCCACCAGTGCCCCAGGAGGAGACGAGCAGTACTTC.

J is TRBJ1-1 and V is TRBV5-6; D gene unclear. There are 14 residues in the CDR3. V lost 1 base to trimming and J lost 2 bases, with 9 bases between them. Germline assignment: CDR1 SGHDT and CDR2 YYEEEE. CDR3 sequence reads: CASSLNRINTEAFF. The CDR3 DNA sequence: TGTGCCAGCAGCTTGAATAGGATTAACACTGAAGCTTTCTTT.

This clonotype showed up many times. The J gene is TRBJ2-1, the V gene TRBV7-9; 11 bases are a match to TRBD2. V lost 4 bases to trimming and J lost 5 bases; unmatched junction nucleotides: 7. The V gene's germline CDR1 is SEHNR and CDR2 FQNEAQ (reference sequence). CDR3 length: 16 amino acids. The CDR3: CASSSIGTSGNNEQFF. The CDR3 DNA reads as TGTGCCAGCAGCTCGATCGGGACTAGCGGAAACAATGAGCAGTTCTTC.

This clonotype was detected a few times. This chain joins TRBV5-1 and TRBJ2-7; either TRBD1 or TRBD2 may fit D (5 bases each). V lost 3 bases and J 2 bases, leaving 15 bases between the germline ends. The CDR3 loop spans 15 amino acids. Germline V gives CDR1 SGHRS, CDR2 YFSETQ. This CDR3 reads CASSSLGTHPYEQYF. The CDR3 nucleotides read TGCGCCAGCAGCTCCCTCGGGACGCACCCCTACGAGCAGTACTTC.

This clonotype appeared many times. CDR3 DNA: TGTGCCAGTAGTATCGGCGCCGGACAGAGTAATTACGAGCAGTACTTC. Its protein is CASSIGAGQSNYEQYF. The chain has TRBV19 and TRBJ2-7, with D maybe TRBD1 (6 bases). Trimming stripped 3 bases from V and 4 bases from J, with 19 bases between. CDR3 length equals 16 residues. The germline V gene has CDR1 LNHDA and CDR2 SQIVND (reference sequence).

In its sample, this clonotype was seen many times. An end of the junction does not agree with germline; a read error may underlie this. This chain links TRBV7-7 with TRBJ2-5, with TRBD2 as a possible D gene (6 bases). Germline CDR1 SSHAT, CDR2 FNYEAQ (reference sequence). The CDR3 is made up of 15 amino acids. The CDR3 here is CASSPPPGSEETQYF. The CDR3 DNA sequence: TGTGCTAGCAGCCCTCCTCCCGGGAGTGAAGAGACCCAGTACTTC.

The V and J genes are TRBV7-2 and TRBJ2-1, with no clear D. The ends were cut back, 5 bases at V and 9 bases at J, with 14 bases in the middle. CDR1 and CDR2 from the germline V gene are SGHTA and FQGNSA. The CDR3 loop spans 13 amino acids. The chain's CDR3 is CASSPYLGTEQFF. DNA for the CDR3: TGTGCCAGCAGCCCGTACCTTGGAACTGAGCAGTTCTTC.

The chain carries TRBV20-1 and TRBJ2-3; a weak D match, TRBD1 (6 bases). CDR1 DFQATT and CDR2 SNEGSKA come from the germline V gene (reference sequence). The CDR3 covers 12 residues. Trimming shortened V by 6 bases and J by 4 bases, and 11 bases separated the two germline ends. CDR3 in amino acids: CSASGAADTQYF. CDR3 DNA sequence: TGCAGTGCCTCAGGGGCCGCAGATACGCAGTATTTT.

Ten or more counts support this clonotype. The rearrangement links TRBV28 to TRBJ2-1, with TRBD2 matching 7 bases. The J segment lost 6 bases and the V segment lost 8 bases, leaving 4 bases of the junction unmatched. CDR3 length equals 12 residues. CDR1 is MDHEN, CDR2 SYDVKM, per germline. This chain's CDR3 is CASGPSGNEQFF. The CDR3, as DNA: TGTGCCAGCGGACCTAGCGGCAATGAGCAGTTCTTC.

This clonotype turned up a few times. J is TRBJ1-5 and V is TRBV12-3 or TRBV12-4; perhaps TRBD1 as D (6 bases). V was clipped by 5 bases and J by 3 bases, with 20 bases between them. The CDR3 has 17 residues. As DNA, the CDR3 is TGTGCCAGCAGTACCTCCCAGAAGACAGGTTACAATCAGCCCCAGCATTTT. Protein product: CASSTSQKTGYNQPQHF.

This clonotype has more than one count but fewer than ten. The J gene is TRBJ2-1, the V gene TRBV5-4, with D possibly matching TRBD2 (6 bases). Germline V gene lookup returns CDR1 SGHNT and CDR2 YYREEE (reference sequence). The CDR3 runs to 18 residues. V was cut by 0 bases and J by 2 bases, with 18 bases left in between. For the CDR3, the DNA is TGTGCCAGCAGCTTGGGACTAGTATCGAGGGGTGCCTACAATGAGCAGTTCTTC. Residues: CASSLGLVSRGAYNEQFF. Full variable domain (rest looked up from reference TRBV5-4 and TRBJ2-1): ETGVTQSPTHLIKTRGQQVTLRCSSQSGHNTVSWYQQALGQGPQFIFQYYREEENGRGNFPPRFSGLQFPNYSSELNVNALELDDSALYLCASSLGLVSRGAYNEQFFGPGTRLTVL.

J is TRBJ1-1 and V is TRBV28; D is possibly TRBD1 (6 bases). This CDR3 is built from 14 residues. The V gene's germline CDR1 is MDHEN and CDR2 SYDVKM. Trimming removed 5 bases at V and 5 bases at J, with 15 bases between. The CDR3 region is CASSPLGGRTEAFF. The DNA for the CDR3 is TGTGCCAGCAGTCCCTTGGGGGGGCGAACTGAAGCTTTCTTT.

This clonotype was seen repeatedly, ten times or more. The gene calls are TRBV5-4 and TRBJ2-5, with D perhaps TRBD2 (5 bases). Trimming shortened V by 3 bases and J by 5 bases, and 17 bases separated the two germline ends. Germline CDR1 and CDR2: SGHNT and YYREEE (reference sequence). The CDR3 extends over 15 amino acids. The CDR3 DNA follows: TGTGCCAGCAGCTGGGTAGCCCATTGGGAGGAGACCCAGTACTTC. This gives the protein CASSWVAHWEETQYF.

This clonotype has a count of ten or more. The gene calls are TRBV7-2 and TRBJ2-6; 7 bases line up with TRBD1. The germline gives CDR1 SGHTA, CDR2 FQGNSA. CDR3 size: 15 residues. The trim removed 3 bases at V and 2 bases at J, leaving 1 base unmatched. The CDR3, as DNA: TGTGCCAGCAGCTTCGGACAGGCTGGGGCCAACGTCCTGACTTTC. Protein: CASSFGQAGANVLTF.

This clonotype has more than one count but fewer than ten. This sequence joins TRBV7-9 and TRBJ2-5; unclear D gene. Trimming shortened V by 3 bases and J by 5 bases, and 7 bases separated the two germline ends. The CDR3 totals 12 residues. CDR1 and CDR2 (germline): SEHNR, FQNEAQ (reference sequence). For the CDR3, the DNA is TGTGCCAGCAGCTTTGGTGTTGAGACCCAGTACTTC. It translates to CASSFGVETQYF.

This clonotype was counted many times. The chain carries TRBV15 and TRBJ2-1; 15 bases are shared with TRBD2. The germline V gene has CDR1 LNHNV and CDR2 YYDKDF (reference sequence). This CDR3 contains 17 residues. The ends lost 3 bases at V and 5 bases at J; junction bases unmatched: 5. CDR3 DNA: TGTGCCACCAGCAGGGGACTAGCGGGAGGCCCAGACAATGAGCAGTTCTTC. The encoded protein is CATSRGLAGGPDNEQFF.

This clonotype was picked up a small number of times. This rearrangement joins TRBV19 to TRBJ1-5, with no clear D. V was pared by 5 bases and J by 3 bases, with 8 bases between. CDR3 size: 13 residues. Germline CDR1 and CDR2: LNHDA and SQIVND (reference sequence). The CDR3 loop is CASSGPVNQPQHF. The CDR3 DNA follows: TGTGCCAGTAGTGGTCCAGTCAATCAGCCCCAGCATTTT.